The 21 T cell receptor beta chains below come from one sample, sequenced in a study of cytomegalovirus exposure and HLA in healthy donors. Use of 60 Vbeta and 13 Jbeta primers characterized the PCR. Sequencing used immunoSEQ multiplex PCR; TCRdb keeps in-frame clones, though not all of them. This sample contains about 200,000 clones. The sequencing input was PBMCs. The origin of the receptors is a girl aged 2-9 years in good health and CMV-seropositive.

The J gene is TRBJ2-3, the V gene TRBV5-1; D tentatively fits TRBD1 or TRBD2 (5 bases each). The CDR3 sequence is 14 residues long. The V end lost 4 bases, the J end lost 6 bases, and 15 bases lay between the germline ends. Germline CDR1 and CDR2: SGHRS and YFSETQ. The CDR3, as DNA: TGCGCCAGCAGCGTGGGACCTACGCGGGATACGCAGTATTTT. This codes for CASSVGPTRDTQYF.

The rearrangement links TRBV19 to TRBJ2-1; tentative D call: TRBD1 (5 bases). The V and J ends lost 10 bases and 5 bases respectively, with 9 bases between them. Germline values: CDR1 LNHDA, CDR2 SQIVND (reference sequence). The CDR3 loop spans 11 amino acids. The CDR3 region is CATQGNNEQFF. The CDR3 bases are TGTGCCACTCAGGGAAACAATGAGCAGTTCTTC.

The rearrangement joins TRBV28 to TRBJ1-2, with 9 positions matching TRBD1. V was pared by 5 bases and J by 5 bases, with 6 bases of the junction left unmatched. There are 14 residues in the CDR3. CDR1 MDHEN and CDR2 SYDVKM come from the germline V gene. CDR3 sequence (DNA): TGTGCCAGCAGTCTCCGGGACAGGGTGTATGGCTACACCTTC. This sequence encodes CASSLRDRVYGYTF.

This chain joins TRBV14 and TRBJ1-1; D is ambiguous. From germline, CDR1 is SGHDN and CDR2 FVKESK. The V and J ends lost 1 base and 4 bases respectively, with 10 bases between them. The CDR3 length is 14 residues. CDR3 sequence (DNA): TGTGCCAGCAGCCAAGTCGGTAGGAGCACTGAAGCTTTCTTT. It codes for CASSQVGRSTEAFF.

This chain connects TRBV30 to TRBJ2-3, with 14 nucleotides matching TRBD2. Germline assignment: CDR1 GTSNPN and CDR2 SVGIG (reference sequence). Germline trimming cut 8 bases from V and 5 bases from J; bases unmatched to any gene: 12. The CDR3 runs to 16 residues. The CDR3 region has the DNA TGTGCCGGCTCCGGGACTAGCGGGAGAAAGGGAGATACGCAGTATTTT. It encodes CAGSGTSGRKGDTQYF.

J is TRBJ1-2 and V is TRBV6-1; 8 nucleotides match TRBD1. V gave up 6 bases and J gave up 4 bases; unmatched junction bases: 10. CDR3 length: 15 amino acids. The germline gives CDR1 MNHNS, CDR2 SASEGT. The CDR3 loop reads CASRGRTGSVYGYTF. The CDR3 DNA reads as TGTGCCAGCAGGGGACGGACAGGGTCGGTCTATGGCTACACCTTC.

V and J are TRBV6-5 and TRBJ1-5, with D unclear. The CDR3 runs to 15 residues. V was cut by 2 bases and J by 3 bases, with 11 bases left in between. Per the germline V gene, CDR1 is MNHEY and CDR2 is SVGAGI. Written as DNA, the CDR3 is TGTGCCAGCAGTTACCGGGGAAGAGACAATCAGCCCCAGCATTTT. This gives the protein CASSYRGRDNQPQHF.

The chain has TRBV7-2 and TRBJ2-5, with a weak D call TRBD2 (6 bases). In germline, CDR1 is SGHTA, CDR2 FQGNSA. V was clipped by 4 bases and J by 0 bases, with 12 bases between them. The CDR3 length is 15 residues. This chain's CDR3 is CASSSGEGYQETQYF. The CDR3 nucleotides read TGTGCCAGCAGCTCGGGAGAGGGGTACCAAGAGACCCAGTACTTC.

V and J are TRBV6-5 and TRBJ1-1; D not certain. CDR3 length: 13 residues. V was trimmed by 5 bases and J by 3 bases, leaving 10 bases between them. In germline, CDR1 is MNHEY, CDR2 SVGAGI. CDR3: CASSEARDTEAFF. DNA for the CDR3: TGTGCCAGCAGTGAAGCGCGGGACACTGAAGCTTTCTTT.

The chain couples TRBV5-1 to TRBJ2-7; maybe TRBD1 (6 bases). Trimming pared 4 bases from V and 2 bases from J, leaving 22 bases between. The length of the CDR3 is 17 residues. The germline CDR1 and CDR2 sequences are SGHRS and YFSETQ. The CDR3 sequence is CASSGGGSTGYAYEQYF. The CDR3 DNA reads TGCGCCAGCAGCGGTGGGGGTTCGACAGGCTACGCCTACGAGCAGTACTTC.

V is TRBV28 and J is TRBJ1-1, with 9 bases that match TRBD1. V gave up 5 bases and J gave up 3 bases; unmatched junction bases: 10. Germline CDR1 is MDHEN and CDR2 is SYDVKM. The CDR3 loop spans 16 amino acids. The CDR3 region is CASSPLLWTGDTEAFF. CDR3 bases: TGTGCCAGCAGTCCCTTATTATGGACAGGGGACACTGAAGCTTTCTTT.

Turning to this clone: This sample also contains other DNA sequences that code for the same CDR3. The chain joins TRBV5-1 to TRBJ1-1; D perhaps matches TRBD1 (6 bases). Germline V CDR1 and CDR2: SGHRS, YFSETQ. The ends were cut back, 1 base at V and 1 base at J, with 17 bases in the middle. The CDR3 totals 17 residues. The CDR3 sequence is CASSLIYLKTGNTEAFF. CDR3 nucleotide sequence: TGCGCCAGCAGCTTGATTTACTTAAAGACAGGGAACACTGAAGCTTTCTTT.

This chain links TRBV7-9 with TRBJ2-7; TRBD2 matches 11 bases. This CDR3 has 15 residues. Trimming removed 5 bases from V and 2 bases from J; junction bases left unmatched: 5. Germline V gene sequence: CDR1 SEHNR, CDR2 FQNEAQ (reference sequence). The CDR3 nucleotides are TGTGCCAGCAGCCCGACTAGCGGGACCACCTACGAGCAGTACTTC. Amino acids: CASSPTSGTTYEQYF.

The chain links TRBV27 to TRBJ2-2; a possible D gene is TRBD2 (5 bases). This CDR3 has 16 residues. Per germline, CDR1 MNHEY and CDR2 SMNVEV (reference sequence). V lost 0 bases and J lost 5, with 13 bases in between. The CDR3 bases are TGTGCCAGCAGTTTATCTGTAGGACTTAGTACCGGGGAGCTGTTTTTT. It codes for CASSLSVGLSTGELFF.

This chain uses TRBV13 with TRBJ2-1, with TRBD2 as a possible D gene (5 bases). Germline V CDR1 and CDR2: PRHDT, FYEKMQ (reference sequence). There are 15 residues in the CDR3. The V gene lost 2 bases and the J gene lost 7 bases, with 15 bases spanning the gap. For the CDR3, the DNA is TGTGCCAGCAGCTTATCAGGAGGCCCGGGGAATGAGCAGTTCTTC. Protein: CASSLSGGPGNEQFF.

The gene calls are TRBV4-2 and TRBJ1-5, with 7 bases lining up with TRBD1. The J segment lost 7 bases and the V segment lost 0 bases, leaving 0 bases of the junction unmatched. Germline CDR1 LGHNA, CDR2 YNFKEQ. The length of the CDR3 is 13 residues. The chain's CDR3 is CASSQDRGQPQHF. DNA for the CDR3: TGTGCCAGCAGCCAAGACAGGGGGCAGCCCCAGCATTTT.

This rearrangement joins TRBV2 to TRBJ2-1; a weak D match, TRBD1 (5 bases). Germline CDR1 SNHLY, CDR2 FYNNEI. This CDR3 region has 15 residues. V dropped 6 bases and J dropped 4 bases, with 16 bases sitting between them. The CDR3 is CASSSTQVGYNEQFF. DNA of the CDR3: TGTGCCAGCAGCTCTACACAGGTGGGATACAATGAGCAGTTCTTC.

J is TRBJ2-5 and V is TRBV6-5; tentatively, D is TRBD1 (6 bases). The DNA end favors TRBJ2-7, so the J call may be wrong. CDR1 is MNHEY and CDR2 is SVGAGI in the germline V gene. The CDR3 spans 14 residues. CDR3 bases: TGTGCCAGCAGTTACTCACAGGGCTCTTACGAGCAGTACTTC. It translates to CASSYSQGSYEQYF.

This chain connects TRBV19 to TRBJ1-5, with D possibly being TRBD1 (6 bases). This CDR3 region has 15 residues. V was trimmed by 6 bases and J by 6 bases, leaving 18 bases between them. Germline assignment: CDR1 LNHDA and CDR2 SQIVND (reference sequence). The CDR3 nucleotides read TGTGCCAGTAGGGAACCACAGGGAAATCGTCAGCCCCAGCATTTT. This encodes CASREPQGNRQPQHF.

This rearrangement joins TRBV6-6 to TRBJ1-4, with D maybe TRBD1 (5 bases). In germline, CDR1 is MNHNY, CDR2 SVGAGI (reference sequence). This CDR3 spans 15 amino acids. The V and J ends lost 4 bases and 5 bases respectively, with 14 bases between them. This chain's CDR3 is CASSSPGRVNEKLFF. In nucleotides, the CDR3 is TGTGCCAGCAGTTCGCCGGGCAGGGTGAATGAAAAACTGTTTTTT.

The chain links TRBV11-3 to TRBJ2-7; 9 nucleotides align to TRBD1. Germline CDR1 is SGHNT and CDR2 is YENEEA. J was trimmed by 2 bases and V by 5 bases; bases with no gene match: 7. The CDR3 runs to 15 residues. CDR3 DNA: TGTGCCAGCAGCCCTGGACAGGGGCGAACCTACGAGCAGTACTTC. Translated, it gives CASSPGQGRTYEQYF.